This entry features one T cell receptor beta chain sequence. The target antigen is unknown. This specimen belongs to a study of beta chain features in type 1 diabetes. Whole-study context: There was similarity between patients and healthy donors in age, gender and cell yields. Findings and limits, study-wide: Within each of all four CD4+ subsets, Type 1 diabetes patients had TCRB CDR3s that were moderately but significantly shorter.

Averaging approximately 0.11 L, one heparinised blood draw was given by each donor. By way of CD45RO/CCR7/CD25/CD127/CD95/CD27, the CD4+ regulatory, stem cell-like memory, central memory and naive cells were sorted. V shed 6 bases and J 1 base; nucleotides not matched to a gene: 2. There are 14 residues in the CDR3. Germline CDR1 and CDR2: MNHNY and SVGAGI (reference sequence). The sequenced template was cDNA made from the entire isolated RNA. TCRdb's copy holds only in-frame clones and misses some; the assay was immunoSEQ multiplex PCR. Found here are roughly 250,000 clones, roughly 20% of them singletons; the top ten hold 0.028%.

Sequenced material: naive CD4+ T cells from blood. This chain joins TRBV6-6 and TRBJ2-7, with 11 bases that match TRBD2. The clonotype was recovered from a woman in her thirties or forties with type 1 diabetes. CDR3 loop: CASSSSGRSYEQYF. CDR3 bases: TGTGCCAGCAGCTCTAGCGGGAGGTCCTACGAGCAGTACTTC.